Below, 20 T cell receptor beta chains from the same sample are listed, as sequenced in a study of CD8+ T cells in alopecia areata. Isolated RNA was reverse transcribed into cDNA used as the sequencing template. Assay used: immunoSEQ multiplex PCR; TCRdb lists only in-frame clones, some missing. The data show about 2,700 clones, with none appearing a single time. The sequenced sample was lesional skin. These receptors were obtained from a C3H/HeJ mouse with alopecia areata. The mouse strain carries the MHC haplotype H2-k.

This clone was seen ten or more times. All gene names here are mouse names. The read terminates 4 residues before the CDR3 end, so the remaining end is supplied by the germline J gene. J is TRBJ2-5 and V is TRBV17; the D gene is possibly TRBD1 (5 bases). Germline-derived CDR1 and CDR2 are MNHDT and YYDKIL. CDR3 size: 12 residues. CDR3 DNA (partial): TGTGCTAGCAGTCTCAGGGAAGAC. This encodes CASSLRED. The complete CDR3 protein is CASSLREDTQYF.

On this clone: Gene and germline names: mouse. The CDR3 region is CASRLKYEQYF. The part of the CDR3 DNA that was read is TGTGCCAGCAGGCTGAAATAT. The chain links TRBV13-3 to TRBJ2-7, with D unresolved. The read ends 4 residues shy of where the CDR3 ends; the end is completed using the germline J gene. This CDR3 is 11 amino acids long. Germline-derived CDR1 and CDR2 are NNHDY and SYVADS.

This clone was detected many times. The protein listed by TCRdb differs at residue 12 from the translated DNA, so the DNA translation is shown. Gene names are the mouse ones. With the read ending 3 residues before the CDR3 end, the germline J gene is used to fill in that end. V gene TRBV19 combines with J gene TRBJ1-3, with 10 bases identical to TRBD1. The CDR3 covers 15 residues. Germline V gene lookup returns CDR1 FNHDT and CDR2 SITEND (reference sequence). The J segment lost 1 base and the V segment lost 5 bases, leaving 3 bases of the junction unmatched. The CDR3 DNA, read in part, is TGTGCCAGCAGCCGGGACAGGGGATCTGGAAATACG. Residues: CASSRDRGSGNT. The whole CDR3 protein reads CASSRDRGSGNTLYF.

Worth noting for this clone: Genes and germline are mouse. Coverage ceases 4 residues before the CDR3 finishes, and the germline J gene fills in the end. The chain recombines TRBV13-1 with TRBJ1-1; D is possibly TRBD1 (6 bases). This CDR3 spans 13 amino acids. V was clipped by 7 bases and J by 0 bases, with 10 bases between them. CDR1 is NSHNY, CDR2 SYGAGN, per germline. CDR3: CASGDNANTEVFF. CDR3 bases read: TGTGCCAGCGGGGACAATGCAAACACA.

The sample holds many counts of this clone. Mouse germline and gene names are used. The read ends 4 residues early relative to the CDR3; the germline J gene fills the gap. The same CDR3 also results from other DNA sequences found in this sample. This chain connects TRBV19 to TRBJ1-4; 7 bases are a match to TRBD1. The CDR3 has 14 amino acids. The trim removed 3 bases at V and 4 bases at J, leaving 3 bases unmatched. Per the germline V gene, CDR1 is FNHDT and CDR2 is SITEND (reference sequence). Partial CDR3 DNA: TGTGCCAGCAGTACGGGGACAGTCAACGAA. Encoded protein: CASSTGTVNE. The complete CDR3 protein is CASSTGTVNERLFF.

This clone was counted many times. Gene names refer to mouse genes. The read comes to an end 4 residues before the CDR3 does, leaving the germline J gene to fill in the end. The J gene is TRBJ1-4, the V gene TRBV13-2; D gene unclear. This CDR3 has 12 residues. Germline V gives CDR1 NNHNN, CDR2 SYGAGS (reference sequence). V was pared by 0 bases and J by 6 bases, with 3 bases between. The CDR3 spells CASGDADERLFF. The part of the CDR3 DNA that was read is TGTGCCAGCGGTGATGCTGACGAA.

This clone ranks as medium-sized. Each gene name is a mouse one. CDR3 in amino acids: CTCSADHLGAYEQYF. The DNA read from the CDR3 is TGCACCTGCAGTGCAGATCACCTGGGGGCCTAT. The rearrangement uses TRBV1 and TRBJ2-7; TRBD2 matches at 7 bases. The DNA ends 4 residues before the CDR3 does, and the rest of the CDR3 is filled in from the germline J gene. V trimming: 0 bases; J trimming: 2 bases; junction bases outside the gene matches: 4. From germline, CDR1 is NSQYPW and CDR2 LRSPGD (reference sequence). The CDR3 sequence is 15 residues long. The full variable domain, with the rest looked up from reference TRBV1 and TRBJ2-7, is VTLLEQNPRWRLVPRGQAVNLRCILKNSQYPWMSWYQQDLQKQLQWLFTLRSPGDKEVKSLPGADYLATRVTDTELRLQVANMSQGRTLYCTCSADHLGAYEQYFGPGTRLTVL.

Comments on this clone: The gene names given are mouse names. The sequence runs out 4 residues before the end of the CDR3; the remainder is reconstructed from the germline J gene. The chain couples TRBV2 to TRBJ2-7; 9 nucleotides agree with TRBD2. CDR1 LGHNA and CDR2 YSYQKL come from the germline V gene. The CDR3 sequence is 15 residues long. Incomplete CDR3 DNA: TGTGCCAGCAGCCAAGACTGGGGGGGTCCTTAT. Its protein is CASSQDWGGPY. The CDR3 in its entirety is CASSQDWGGPYEQYF.

This clone has a count of ten or more. These gene names are mouse names. The read comes to an end 4 residues before the CDR3 does, leaving the germline J gene to fill in the end. The V and J genes are TRBV13-1 and TRBJ2-1; 13 positions agree with TRBD2. The CDR3 is made up of 16 amino acids. After removal of 1 base from V and 5 bases from J, the junction contained 3 bases not matched to a gene. The germline gives CDR1 NSHNY, CDR2 SYGAGN. The CDR3 sequence: CASSDRDWGGNAEQFF. CDR3 DNA (partial): TGTGCCAGCAGTGATCGGGACTGGGGGGGTAATGCT.

Many counts were recorded for this clone. The genes and germline here are from mouse. The missing CDR3 end, 4 residues past where the read stops, is filled in from the germline J gene. This sequence joins TRBV16 and TRBJ2-3; maybe TRBD2 (7 bases). The CDR3 contains 16 residues. Germline CDR1 reads SGHSA; CDR2 reads FRNQAP. Trimming took 0 bases from V and 1 from J, leaving 11 bases between them. The covered CDR3 bases are TGTGCAAGCAGCTTAGATTCGGGGGGCGGTGCAGAA. Translation: CASSLDSGGGAE. The whole CDR3 region reads CASSLDSGGGAETLYF.

This clone was found many times. Genes and germline come from the mouse. The sequenced fragment ends 4 residues before the CDR3 boundary, so the rest is inferred from the germline J gene. The chain couples TRBV16 to TRBJ2-3, with 9 bases lining up with TRBD2. CDR3 size: 17 residues. V was pared by 1 base and J by 1 base, with 6 bases of the junction left unmatched. CDR1 SGHSA and CDR2 FRNQAP come from the germline V gene. The DNA read from the CDR3 is TGTGCAAGCAGCTTAGTTTGGGGGGGCGCAGGTGCAGAA. Residues: CASSLVWGGAGAE. The entire CDR3 protein is CASSLVWGGAGAETLYF.

Many counts were recorded for this clone. The gene names given are mouse names. The CDR3 end is not reached by the read, which stops 4 residues before it; the germline J gene fills it in. The chain links TRBV13-1 to TRBJ2-5; D perhaps matches TRBD2 (5 bases). The germline V gene encodes CDR1 NSHNY and CDR2 SYGAGN. The length of the CDR3 is 13 residues. The CDR3 loop is CASSDVAGDTQYF. CDR3 DNA, as far as it was read: TGTGCCAGCAGTGATGTAGCTGGGGAC.

Concerning this clone: All gene names here are mouse names. The read ends 4 residues early relative to the CDR3; the germline J gene fills the gap. V is TRBV31 and J is TRBJ2-3; 8 bases fit TRBD2. This CDR3 has 14 residues. Germline-derived CDR1 and CDR2 are GKSSPN and SITVG. V gave up 2 bases and J gave up 2 bases; unmatched junction bases: 3. The covered CDR3 bases are TGTGCCTGGAGTACCTGGGGGGCTGCAGAA. Protein sequence: CAWSTWGAAE. The whole CDR3 is CAWSTWGAAETLYF. Combining the CDR3 with reference TRBV31 and TRBJ2-3 gives the whole variable domain AQTIHQWPVAEIKAVGSPLSLGCTIKGKSSPNLYWYWQATGGTLQQLFYSITVGQVESVVQLNLSASRPKDDQFILSTEKLLLSHSGFYLCAWSTWGAAETLYFGSGTRLTVL.

About this clone itself: This is likely an artifact of a read error, given a far larger clone one base away. Mouse gene names apply. The read halts 4 residues ahead of the CDR3 end, with the missing end drawn from the germline J gene. J is TRBJ1-2 and V is TRBV13-3; weak D call: TRBD1 (6 bases). Germline values: CDR1 NNHDY, CDR2 SYVADS. This CDR3 is built from 14 residues. The CDR3 DNA, read in part, is TGTGCCAGCAGTGATGTCCTGGGGGGGCGC. Translating gives CASSDVLGGR. The entire CDR3 reads CASSDVLGGRDYTF.

This clone was detected many times. Here the gene names and germline are mouse. The read terminates 4 residues before the CDR3 end, so the remaining end is supplied by the germline J gene. V usage is TRBV13-2 and J usage is TRBJ1-1, with 7 bases aligning to TRBD1. The V gene end was trimmed by 4 bases and the J gene end by 0 bases; junction bases not matched to a gene: 6. Germline V gives CDR1 NNHNN, CDR2 SYGAGS (reference sequence). The CDR3 runs to 15 residues. CDR3 sequence: CASGRPQGTNTEVFF. The DNA read from the CDR3 is TGTGCCAGCGGTCGCCCACAGGGGACAAACACA.

This clone was observed many times. Genes here carry mouse names. The part of the CDR3 DNA that was read is TGTGCCAGCCTCCGGGACTGGGGTGATCATCAAAAC. This encodes CASLRDWGDHQN. From start to end, the CDR3 is CASLRDWGDHQNTLYF. This chain uses TRBV13-2 with TRBJ2-4; TRBD2 matches 10 bases. The CDR3 end is not reached by the read, which stops 4 residues before it; the germline J gene fills it in. Germline values: CDR1 NNHNN, CDR2 SYGAGS (reference sequence). The CDR3 is made up of 16 amino acids. V shed 7 bases, J shed 2 bases, and the junction held 10 bases outside the gene matches.

This clone was seen many times. Genes here carry mouse names. The read ends 4 residues before the CDR3 terminus; that terminus is restored from the germline J gene. Other DNA sequences in the same sample also yield this CDR3. The chain is built from TRBV19 and TRBJ1-2; 7 bases agree with TRBD1. This CDR3 is 14 amino acids long. Germline assignment: CDR1 FNHDT and CDR2 SITEND (reference sequence). V was clipped by 4 bases and J by 0 bases; unmatched bases: 3. CDR3 DNA (partial): TGTGCCAGCAGTCGGGACAGATCAAACTCC. This translates into CASSRDRSNS. The CDR3 in full is CASSRDRSNSDYTF.

As for this clone: Germline and genes: mouse. The CDR3 sequence: CAWSLGASQNTLYF. Incomplete CDR3 DNA: TGTGCCTGGAGTCTGGGGGCTAGTCAAAAC. The genes are TRBV31 and TRBJ2-4, with D tentatively TRBD1 or TRBD2 (6 bases each). The read stops 4 residues short of the end of the CDR3; the missing end is completed from the germline J gene. CDR3 size: 14 residues. V lost 0 bases to trimming and J lost 0 bases, with 7 bases between them. In germline, CDR1 is GKSSPN, CDR2 SITVG.

There are many counts of this clone. Genes here carry mouse names. The observed sequence ends 4 residues before the CDR3 terminus, with the missing tail filled in from the germline J gene. The genes are TRBV19 and TRBJ2-2, with D hard to call. CDR1 and CDR2 (germline): FNHDT, SITEND (reference sequence). The length of the CDR3 is 13 residues. The germline V and J ends were trimmed by 6 bases and 0 bases, with 6 bases remaining between them. CDR3 DNA (partial): TGTGCCAGCACGCAGGCAAACACCGGG. Translation gives CASTQANTG. In full, the CDR3 reads CASTQANTGQLYF.

This clone was seen ten or more times. The gene symbols are mouse symbols. The read terminates 4 residues before the CDR3 end, so the remaining end is supplied by the germline J gene. The chain carries TRBV2 and TRBJ1-2; the D is unclear. This CDR3 contains 14 residues. Trimming removed 0 bases at V and 3 bases at J, with 8 bases between. Per the germline V gene, CDR1 is LGHNA and CDR2 is YSYQKL. Partial CDR3 DNA: TGTGCCAGCAGCCAAGATCCACAACACTCC. Its translation: CASSQDPQHS. The full-length CDR3 reads as CASSQDPQHSDYTF.